This entry lists 23 T cell receptor beta chains sequenced from one sample in a study of T cells expressing NK-cell markers (dated by TCRdb to about 2020). Receptors were amplified or captured by 5' RACE. TCRdb records Illumina HiSeq 2000 as the sequencer. Once TCRdb had reprocessed the reads, it stored one entry per CDR3 protein sequence and supplied no DNA. The sample has 440,000 or so distinct CDR3 sequences on record. The ten largest make up approximately 6.8% of the sample. Input material: blood T cells: a sorted CD56 or NKG2C T cell subset, CD4+ or CD8+ T cells, or bulk PBMC T cells (not recorded which). The receptor source for this set is a woman between 18 and 75 years old in good health.

The rearrangement links TRBV6-4 to TRBJ2-2; the D gene TCRdb calls, TRBD2, cannot be checked with no DNA. This CDR3 contains 16 residues. Germline V gives CDR1 MRHNA, CDR2 SNTAGT. CDR3: CASSVLAGGDTGELFF.

The chain joins TRBV6-2 or TRBV6-3 to TRBJ1-1; TCRdb gives TRBD1 as the D gene, but with no DNA this cannot be confirmed. This CDR3 has 14 residues. Germline V CDR1 and CDR2: MNHEY, SVGEGT. This CDR3 is CASSDRGKNTEAFF.

The V call is TRBV10-3, the J call TRBJ1-1. The CDR3 is 11 amino acids. Germline CDR1 is ENHRY and CDR2 is SYGVKD. The chain's CDR3 is CAIGENTEAFF.

The chain is built from TRBV12-3 or TRBV12-4 and TRBJ2-3; the TRBD2 assignment by TCRdb is unverifiable without DNA. The CDR3 extends over 17 amino acids. Here the CDR3 reads CASSPASVVAGSDTQYF.

The rearrangement links TRBV7-7 to TRBJ2-7; TCRdb calls TRBD2, which cannot be checked without DNA. The CDR3 length is 15 residues. Germline V gene data show CDR1 as SSHAT and CDR2 as FNYEAQ (reference sequence). CDR3 sequence reads: CASSQRTSQNYEQYF.

The CDR3 is CSVNLPYRVSGVADTDTQYF. The chain combines TRBV20-1 with TRBJ2-3; TCRdb proposes TRBD1, but this gene call is untestable without DNA. The CDR3 loop spans 20 amino acids. Germline V gene sequence: CDR1 DFQATT, CDR2 SNEGSKA (reference sequence).

The CDR3: CASSTQPAAFEAFF. The V call is TRBV21-1, the J call TRBJ1-1. TRBV21-1 is assigned pseudogene status. This CDR3 is 14 amino acids long.

The rearrangement links TRBV12-3 or TRBV12-4 to TRBJ1-4; the TCRdb D gene call, TRBD1, has no DNA to confirm it. The CDR3 is 13 amino acids. CDR3 in amino acids: CATTRSLLEKLFF.

The gene calls are TRBV7-9 and TRBJ2-7; TCRdb lists TRBD1, though no DNA is available to test this call. Germline V gene lookup returns CDR1 SEHNR and CDR2 FQNEAQ (reference sequence). This CDR3 spans 15 amino acids. The CDR3 sequence: CASSVSGTGAYEQYF.

This rearrangement joins TRBV30 to TRBJ1-5; no DNA is available, so the TRBD1 call from TCRdb remains unchecked. Germline V gene sequence: CDR1 GTSNPN, CDR2 SVGIG (reference sequence). CDR3 length equals 14 residues. CDR3 protein: CAWGATGGNQPQHF.

This chain connects TRBV6-2 or TRBV6-3 to TRBJ2-3. Germline V lookup: CDR1 MNHEY, CDR2 SVGEGT. The CDR3 is 15 residues long. The CDR3 here is CASSYSRGLTDTQYF.

The genes are TRBV27 and TRBJ2-1. Germline CDR1 reads MNHEY; CDR2 reads SMNVEV (reference sequence). CDR3 length: 14 residues. CDR3 residues: CASSSRDLYNEQFF.

V is TRBV10-3 and J is TRBJ2-3; TCRdb's assignment of TRBD1 cannot be checked, as there is no DNA. The CDR3 is 12 amino acids. The germline CDR1 and CDR2 sequences are ENHRY and SYGVKD. The CDR3: CAIRQGTDTQYF.

V gene TRBV12-3 or TRBV12-4 combines with J gene TRBJ2-5; TCRdb names TRBD2, which stays unverified in the absence of DNA. The CDR3 loop spans 14 amino acids. This CDR3 is CASNRDGGGETQYF.

This chain uses TRBV25-1 with TRBJ2-7; TCRdb proposes TRBD2, but this gene call is untestable without DNA. CDR1 MGHDK and CDR2 SYGVNS come from the germline V gene. This CDR3 contains 13 residues. This chain's CDR3 is CASSVTSRYEQYF.

The chain combines TRBV2 with TRBJ2-1; TCRdb designates TRBD2, a call that cannot be tested without DNA. This CDR3 contains 20 residues. Germline V CDR1 and CDR2: SNHLY, FYNNEI. The chain's CDR3 is CASNTHPPGLAASSYNEQFF.

The CDR3 spells CASSFGDGVIDAFF. The V call is TRBV7-2, the J call TRBJ1-1; TCRdb gives TRBD1 as the D gene, but with no DNA this cannot be confirmed. In germline, CDR1 is SGHTA, CDR2 FQGNSA. This CDR3 is 14 amino acids long.

This chain uses TRBV10-3 with TRBJ2-7; TCRdb gives TRBD2 as the D gene, but with no DNA this cannot be confirmed. Germline V CDR1 and CDR2: ENHRY, SYGVKD. The length of the CDR3 is 15 residues. The CDR3 here is CAISVGLAGTGEQYF.

V and J are TRBV2 and TRBJ2-2; TCRdb reports TRBD1, a call that lacks DNA to check it against. The length of the CDR3 is 16 residues. Looked up from germline, CDR1 is SNHLY and CDR2 is FYNNEI. The CDR3 reads CASSVSGRTNTGELFF.

The rearrangement joins TRBV29-1 to TRBJ2-7; there is no DNA to check the TCRdb D call of TRBD2. This CDR3 is built from 14 residues. Germline CDR1 reads SQVTM; CDR2 reads ANQGSEA. The CDR3: CSVVVGLAAYEQYF.

This chain connects TRBV12-3 or TRBV12-4 to TRBJ1-3; TCRdb's D call of TRBD1 is untestable without DNA. The length of the CDR3 is 15 residues. This CDR3 reads CASSPPRSSGNTIYF.

The V call is TRBV5-1, the J call TRBJ1-3. The CDR3 sequence is 14 residues long. Germline V CDR1 and CDR2: SGHRS, YFSETQ. Here the CDR3 reads CASSPDRPRNTIYF.

The chain uses TRBV20-1 and TRBJ1-1; TCRdb outputs TRBD1, but without DNA this stays unchecked. The CDR3 is 15 residues long. Germline lookup yields CDR1 DFQATT and CDR2 SNEGSKA (reference sequence). The CDR3: CSARPPRGGHTEAFF.